What follows is one T cell receptor beta chain and its context. Which antigen it targets is not known. Base qualities are missing; no much larger clone stands one base away. CDR1 and CDR2 (SGHTA, FQGTGA) derive from the germline V gene. Taken from cysteine to phenylalanine, the CDR3 has 14 residues. This entry keeps only the CDR3 DNA: 42 bases, framed from base 1. The germline V and J ends show losses of 3 bases and 2 bases respectively, and no gene match explains 0 bases of the junction. The library was prepared using PCR. DNA from cultured CD4+ T cells was subjected to TCR sequencing with the Oncomine TCR Beta short-read assay at the Johns Hopkins FTIC core. The QIAamp micro DNA kit was used to extract genomic DNA from the cultured CD4+ T cells. Oncomine TCR Beta libraries from cultured CD4+ T cells were pooled using unique dual indexes and sequenced on an Illumina iSeq 100. The authors' pipeline ran thus. Non-productive sequences were removed, and CDR3s that did not start with C, did not end with F or W, or were shorter than 7 amino acids were discarded. The MANAFEST web application was used to identify antigen-specific clonotypes by comparing peptide-stimulated wells against reference wells and other culture wells. An FDR below 0.05, an odds ratio above 5, and a productive frequency above 0.1% in at least two of three replicate wells were required for clones to be considered positive. Cross-reactive clonotypes were defined as significantly expanded in both SARS-CoV-2 spike wells and at least one common cold coronavirus spike condition. Using R version 3.6.1, CDR3 homology was evaluated through Levenshtein distances (stringdist) along with unrooted phylogenetic trees (ape). Through fastp at Q25 and MiXCR, TCRdb rebuilt clones from the public reads, retaining in-frame beta chains. Identical CDR3 protein sequences are pooled into one entry, listed with their most common genes and DNA. None of the V and J calls come from the authors' own analysis; TCRdb made them. This sample holds about 18,000 distinct CDR3 sequences; roughly 56% were observed only once. The ten most abundant clones make up approximately 9.1% of the sample.

Sample treatment or condition, as interpreted from the label and publication: approximately nine-day PBMC culture with coronavirus spike peptide pools or control peptides (ViraFEST assay). The study used the ViraFEST assay, which expanded antigen-specific T cells with peptide pools and then identified expanded clonotypes by TCR sequencing. The positive SARS-CoV-2 PCR tests of the convalescent patients were dated from March to December 2020, before the Alpha, Beta and Delta variants emerged in the United States. Each well held 2 million to 2.5 million PBMCs cultured with roughly 10 ug/ml peptide pools in IMDM containing roughly 5% human AB serum and approximately 10 IU/ml IL-2. On days 3 and 7, half of the culture medium was replaced with fresh IL-2-containing medium. CD4+ T cells were isolated after roughly eleven days of culture through negative selection using the EasySep CD4+ T cell isolation kit. Ficoll-Paque Plus gradient centrifugation was used to isolate PBMCs from whole blood, and the isolated PBMCs were then either used fresh or cryopreserved at -140C. Each culture condition was generally run in triplicate wells.

The data originate from a study of vaccination and CD4 T cells after COVID-19 (dated by TCRdb to between 2021 and 2024). With respect to the entire study: Convalescent patients had a positive SARS-CoV-2 result on nasal swab PCR, and of these patients, some ten had mild disease and one had severe disease. In under 13 COVID-19 convalescent patients and a handful of infection-naive healthy vaccine recipients, researchers compared the spike-specific CD4+ TCR repertoire from before mRNA vaccination with the repertoire from after. For stimulating the cultures, overlapping spike peptide pools were used, derived from SARS-CoV-2 as well as from the common cold coronaviruses HCoV-NL63, HCoV-OC43 and HCoV-229E. Two doses of either the Pfizer-BioNTech BNT162b2 vaccine (n=8) or the Moderna mRNA-1273 vaccine (n=2) were administered to participants. The convalescent cohort included six males and four females, with two Hispanic individuals, seven Caucasians, two Asians and one multiracial person. Control cultures used a CEFX viral epitope pool as positive control, an HIV-1 Nef peptide pool as negative control, or no peptide. The time from the second vaccine dose to post-vaccine blood sampling had a median of roughly 79 days and ranged from roughly 13 to 241 days. Post-COVID blood samples from convalescent patients were collected a median of around 100 days after diagnosis, with a range of roughly 30 to 170 days.

Paper-wide results and their limitations: Of the vaccine-specific clones in convalescent patients, 304 of 307, or nearly all, reacted only to SARS-CoV-2 spike and did not cross-react with common cold coronaviruses. Only a relatively small number of convalescent patients were included in the study, and early timepoints following natural infection were not analyzed. An increase in the median number of SARS-CoV-2-reactive clonotypes from approximately 20 after infection to 35 to 40 after vaccination was observed, but the change was not found to be significant. Among convalescent patients, a median about 90% of the SARS-CoV-2-reactive clones seen after vaccination appeared only after vaccination, which suggests priming specific to the vaccine.

Material for sequencing was CD4+ T cells from blood, cultured in vitro. The TCR comes from a human donor who had recovered from COVID-19. The chain uses TRBV7-3 and TRBJ2-7, with TRBD1 matching 11 junction bases. The DNA reads as follows: TGTGCCAGCAGCTTGGGACAGGGGGCCTACGAGCAGTACTTC. Its translation is CASSLGQGAYEQYF.